The next 25 T cell receptor beta chains were all read from a single sample in a study of CD8+ T cells in alopecia areata. It was cDNA, reverse transcribed from extracted RNA, that served as the sequencing template. Generated by immunoSEQ multiplex PCR, the TCRdb table keeps only in-frame clones and is missing some. The sample consists of approximately 140,000 clones, around 50% of them appearing once. The sample was CD4+ T cells sorted from blood. All receptors come from a human donor with alopecia areata.

The table lists this clone with a few counts. The V call is TRBV25-1, the J call TRBJ2-5; TRBD1 aligns across 7 bases. This CDR3 has 16 residues. CDR1 and CDR2 (germline): MGHDK, SYGVNS. J gave up 0 bases and V 4 bases, and 8 bases lay outside the gene matches. CDR3 nucleotide sequence: TGTGCCAGCAGTGGGGGGACAGTAATGTACCAAGAGACCCAGTACTTC. It is translated as CASSGGTVMYQETQYF.

This clone has more than one count but fewer than ten. The V call is TRBV5-4, the J call TRBJ2-6; 10 nucleotides agree with TRBD1. Germline V gene sequence: CDR1 SGHNT, CDR2 YYREEE (reference sequence). This CDR3 has 19 amino acids. V lost 2 bases to trimming and J lost 3 bases; unmatched junction nucleotides: 11. The CDR3 region is CASSLGGQGRVVGANVLTF. DNA of the CDR3: TGTGCCAGCAGCTTAGGGGGACAGGGGAGGGTAGTTGGGGCCAACGTCCTGACTTTC.

V is TRBV28 and J is TRBJ2-1, with D tentatively TRBD1 (5 bases). The CDR3 is 12 amino acids. Trimming pared 7 bases from V and 14 bases from J, leaving 18 bases between. The germline V gene encodes CDR1 MDHEN and CDR2 SYDVKM. CDR3 protein: CASMARETLEFF. The CDR3 DNA follows: TGTGCCAGCATGGCCAGGGAAACATTGGAGTTCTTC.

V usage is TRBV7-2 and J usage is TRBJ2-1, with a tentative D call TRBD2 (5 bases). This CDR3 has 14 amino acids. Germline V lookup: CDR1 SGHTA, CDR2 FQGNSA. V was shortened by 0 bases and J by 9 bases, with 12 bases between the two germline ends. This chain's CDR3 is CASSLAREVSEQFF. CDR3 nucleotides: TGTGCCAGCAGCTTAGCGAGGGAAGTCAGTGAGCAGTTCTTC.

This chain joins TRBV28 and TRBJ2-7, with D uncertain. This CDR3 has 14 residues. Germline V gives CDR1 MDHEN, CDR2 SYDVKM. V lost 5 bases and J lost 3, with 14 bases in between. The chain's CDR3 is CASSAWSEGYEQYF. The CDR3 DNA reads TGTGCCAGCAGTGCATGGTCTGAAGGCTACGAGCAGTACTTC.

The chain links TRBV29-1 to TRBJ2-5; D call uncertain. The germline CDR1 and CDR2 sequences are SQVTM and ANQGSEA. The ends were cut back, 8 bases at V and 0 bases at J, with 13 bases in the middle. The CDR3 contains 13 residues. CDR3 region: CSSFGRNQETQYF. The CDR3 DNA reads as TGCAGCTCCTTTGGTAGGAACCAAGAGACCCAGTACTTC. Full variable domain (missing parts from reference TRBV29-1 and TRBJ2-5): SAVISQKPSRDICQRGTSLTIQCQVDSQVTMMFWYRQQPGQSLTLIATANQGSEATYESGFVIDKFPISRPNLTFSTLTVSNMSPEDSSIYLCSSFGRNQETQYFGPGTRLLVL.

The chain couples TRBV7-9 to TRBJ2-3, with 7 bases aligning to TRBD1. From germline, CDR1 is SEHNR and CDR2 FQNEAQ (reference sequence). The CDR3 is 13 amino acids. V gave up 5 bases and J gave up 4 bases; unmatched junction bases: 3. The CDR3 bases are TGTGCCAGCAGCCCGAGGGGGCCAGATACGCAGTATTTT. Protein sequence: CASSPRGPDTQYF.

This clone was seen more than once but under ten times. The chain couples TRBV19 to TRBJ2-1; a weak D match, TRBD2 (6 bases). Germline CDR1 is LNHDA and CDR2 is SQIVND (reference sequence). Trimming stripped 0 bases from V and 2 bases from J, with 11 bases between. CDR3 length: 16 amino acids. Here the CDR3 DNA reads TGTGCCAGTAGTATAGAGTCCCTAGCGCCCTACAATGAGCAGTTCTTC. This gives the protein CASSIESLAPYNEQFF.

V gene TRBV7-6 combines with J gene TRBJ1-1; a weak D match, TRBD1 (6 bases). Germline V gene lookup returns CDR1 SGHVS and CDR2 FNYEAQ. V was pared by 0 bases and J by 6 bases, with 20 bases between. CDR3 length: 17 amino acids. The CDR3 region has the DNA TGTGCCAGCAGCTTAGCGGTAGGGGGGCGAGGTTCAGCTGAAGCTTTCTTT. Its translation is CASSLAVGGRGSAEAFF.

This sequence joins TRBV27 and TRBJ2-6; D unclear. Between the trimmed V and J ends, which lost 4 bases and 3 bases, there was a span of 7 bases. Germline-derived CDR1 and CDR2 are MNHEY and SMNVEV (reference sequence). This CDR3 region has 14 residues. The CDR3 reads CASSSEFGANVLTF. Written as DNA, the CDR3 is TGTGCCAGCAGTTCAGAGTTTGGGGCCAACGTCCTGACTTTC.

This chain uses TRBV2 with TRBJ1-1, with D hard to call. Germline lookup yields CDR1 SNHLY and CDR2 FYNNEI. CDR3 length equals 15 residues. Trimming removed 3 bases from V and 4 bases from J, with 15 bases in between. This CDR3 is CASSDLPGVVTEAFF. The DNA of the CDR3 is TGTGCCAGCAGTGATCTTCCGGGAGTGGTCACTGAAGCTTTCTTT.

The V and J genes are TRBV11-2 and TRBJ2-4; D uncertain. Trimming stripped 0 bases from V and 12 bases from J, with 18 bases between. Germline CDR1 and CDR2: SGHAT and FQNNGV. This CDR3 region has 15 residues. DNA for the CDR3: TGTGCCAGCAGCTTAGATGTAGCAGGCTCCCTTACTCAGTACTTC. This codes for CASSLDVAGSLTQYF.

This rearrangement joins TRBV28 to TRBJ2-1; D is uncertain. There are 13 residues in the CDR3. With 5 bases removed from V and 0 bases from J, the gap between germline ends came to 5 bases. CDR1 is MDHEN, CDR2 SYDVKM, per germline. The CDR3 loop is CASSDYSYNEQFF. Written as DNA, the CDR3 is TGTGCCAGCAGTGATTACTCCTACAATGAGCAGTTCTTC.

This clone showed up just a few times. V is TRBV4-1 and J is TRBJ2-1; 7 bases agree with TRBD2. From germline, CDR1 is MGHRA and CDR2 YSYEKL. There are 15 residues in the CDR3. V shed 5 bases and J 0 bases; nucleotides not matched to a gene: 4. DNA of the CDR3: TGCGCCAGCAGCTCTGAGCGGGACTCCTACAATGAGCAGTTCTTC. Protein product: CASSSERDSYNEQFF.

The V and J genes are TRBV2 and TRBJ2-2, with a weak D call TRBD1 (6 bases). The CDR3 sequence is 15 residues long. Trimming shortened V by 3 bases and J by 2 bases, and 10 bases separated the two germline ends. CDR1 is SNHLY and CDR2 is FYNNEI in the germline V gene. The CDR3 protein is CASSDPGTNTGELFF. As DNA, the CDR3 is TGTGCCAGCAGTGACCCCGGGACAAACACCGGGGAGCTGTTTTTT. Full variable domain (remainder filled in from reference TRBV2 and TRBJ2-2): EPEVTQTPSHQVTQMGQEVILRCVPISNHLYFYWYRQILGQKVEFLVSFYNNEISEKSEIFDDQFSVERPDGSNFTLKIRSTKLEDSAMYFCASSDPGTNTGELFFGEGSRLTVL.

Only a few counts were recorded for this clone. The rearrangement uses TRBV10-2 and TRBJ2-7; D is undetermined. Germline CDR1 and CDR2: WSHSY and SAAADI. Trimming left V 4 bases short and J 1 base short, with 14 bases between. The CDR3 covers 15 residues. The CDR3 is CASSGTQARSYEQYF. The CDR3 DNA reads TGCGCCAGCAGTGGGACCCAGGCTCGTTCCTACGAGCAGTACTTC.

The chain combines TRBV15 with TRBJ2-7; TRBD2 is a possible D gene (5 bases). Germline V gene data show CDR1 as LNHNV and CDR2 as YYDKDF (reference sequence). The CDR3 is 14 residues long. V was shortened by 7 bases and J by 1 base, with 14 bases between the two germline ends. For the CDR3, the DNA is TGTGCCACCACCCCTCATGGGAGTTCCTACGAGCAGTACTTC. Amino acid sequence: CATTPHGSSYEQYF.

This clone was recorded a few times. The V and J genes are TRBV5-6 and TRBJ2-5, with TRBD1 as a possible D gene (6 bases). Germline-derived CDR1 and CDR2 are SGHDT and YYEEEE. V gave up 1 base and J gave up 3 bases, with 13 bases separating them. CDR3 length: 15 residues. The CDR3 region is CASSLPGTREETQYF. The DNA for the CDR3 is TGTGCCAGCAGCTTGCCCGGGACACGGGAAGAGACCCAGTACTTC.

The J gene is TRBJ1-1, the V gene TRBV6-5; a possible D gene is TRBD1 (5 bases). The CDR3 totals 14 residues. Trimming shortened V by 6 bases and J by 4 bases, and 15 bases separated the two germline ends. Looked up from germline, CDR1 is MNHEY and CDR2 is SVGAGI. The DNA for the CDR3 is TGTGCCAGCAGCCCACCGGGGCGGGGCACTGAAGCTTTCTTT. It yields the protein CASSPPGRGTEAFF.

This clone has only a few counts. This chain connects TRBV29-1 to TRBJ2-7; possible D gene TRBD1, 6 bases. V lost 7 bases and J lost 2, with 15 bases in between. Germline CDR1 SQVTM, CDR2 ANQGSEA. The CDR3 is 13 residues long. CDR3 protein: CSATGDGAYEQYF. As DNA, the CDR3 is TGCAGCGCGACAGGAGATGGAGCCTACGAGCAGTACTTC.

The CDR3 protein is CASSSRGPGTSGYNEQFF. CDR3 bases: TGTGCCAGCAGCTCTAGGGGGCCCGGGACTAGCGGCTACAATGAGCAGTTCTTC. The V gene is TRBV13, the J gene TRBJ2-1, with TRBD2 matching over 11 bases. Losses at the gene ends were 4 bases for V and 3 bases for J; bases not matched to a gene: 11. CDR3 size: 18 residues. CDR1 PRHDT and CDR2 FYEKMQ come from the germline V gene (reference sequence).

This clone has just a few counts. V usage is TRBV20-1 and J usage is TRBJ2-1; D gene ambiguous. The CDR3 contains 10 residues. Germline lookup yields CDR1 DFQATT and CDR2 SNEGSKA (reference sequence). V gave up 4 bases and J gave up 6 bases, with 4 bases separating them. In nucleotides, the CDR3 is TGCAGTGCTAAGATCAATGAGCAGTTCTTC. Encoded protein: CSAKINEQFF.

The J gene is TRBJ2-3, the V gene TRBV25-1; D unresolved. V was trimmed by 6 bases and J by 4 bases, leaving 11 bases between them. The CDR3 loop spans 13 amino acids. Germline loops: CDR1 MGHDK, CDR2 SYGVNS. For the CDR3, the DNA is TGTGCCAGCAGGTCGGGTGGGCCAGATACGCAGTATTTT. Amino acid sequence: CASRSGGPDTQYF.

This clone was observed a handful of times. The V call is TRBV2, the J call TRBJ1-1; D ambiguous. This CDR3 has 13 residues. The germline CDR1 and CDR2 sequences are SNHLY and FYNNEI. Trimming left V 9 bases short and J 1 base short, with 12 bases between. The CDR3 spells CASARIPNTEAFF. CDR3 nucleotide sequence: TGTGCCAGTGCTAGGATCCCGAACACTGAAGCTTTCTTT. The entire variable domain, with the rest obtained from reference TRBV2 and TRBJ1-1, is as follows: EPEVTQTPSHQVTQMGQEVILRCVPISNHLYFYWYRQILGQKVEFLVSFYNNEISEKSEIFDDQFSVERPDGSNFTLKIRSTKLEDSAMYFCASARIPNTEAFFGQGTRLTVV.

J is TRBJ2-5 and V is TRBV11-2, with 9 bases aligning to TRBD2. Germline V gene sequence: CDR1 SGHAT, CDR2 FQNNGV. The V segment lost 2 bases and the J segment 0 bases; nucleotides outside the gene matches: 7. The CDR3 is 17 residues long. CDR3 nucleotides: TGTGCCAGCAGCTTATCGGTAGCGGGAGACTACCAAGAGACCCAGTACTTC. It codes for CASSLSVAGDYQETQYF.